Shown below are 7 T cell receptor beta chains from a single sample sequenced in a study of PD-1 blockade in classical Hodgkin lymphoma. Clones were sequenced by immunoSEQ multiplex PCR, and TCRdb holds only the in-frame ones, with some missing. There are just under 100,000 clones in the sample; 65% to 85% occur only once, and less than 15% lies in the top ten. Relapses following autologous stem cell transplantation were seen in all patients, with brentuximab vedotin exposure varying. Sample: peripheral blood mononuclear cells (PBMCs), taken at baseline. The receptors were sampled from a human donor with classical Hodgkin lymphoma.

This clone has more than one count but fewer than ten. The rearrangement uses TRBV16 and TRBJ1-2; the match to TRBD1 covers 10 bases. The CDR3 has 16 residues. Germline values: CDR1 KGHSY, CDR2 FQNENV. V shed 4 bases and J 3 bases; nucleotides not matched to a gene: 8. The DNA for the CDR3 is TGTGCCAGCAGCCCATACCCGACAGGGGGCGACTATGGCTACACCTTC. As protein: CASSPYPTGGDYGYTF.

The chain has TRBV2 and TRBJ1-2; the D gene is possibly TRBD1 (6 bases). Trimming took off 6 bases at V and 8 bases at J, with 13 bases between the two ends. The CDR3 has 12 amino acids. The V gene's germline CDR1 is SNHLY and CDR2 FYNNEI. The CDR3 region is CASRVTGFGYTF. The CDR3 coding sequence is TGTGCCAGCAGGGTCACAGGGTTCGGCTACACCTTC.

In DNA, the CDR3 is TGTGCCTGGAGTGTAGGGGCAGGAGGGGGGAACACCTTC. As protein: CAWSVGAGGGNTF. The chain uses TRBV30 and TRBJ1-2; a possible D gene is TRBD1 (6 bases). Trimming cost V 0 bases and J 12 bases, with 17 bases left between them. CDR1 is GTSNPN, CDR2 SVGIG, per germline (reference sequence). The CDR3 contains 13 residues. Full variable domain (rest looked up from reference TRBV30 and TRBJ1-2): SQTIHQWPATLVQPVGSPLSLECTVEGTSNPNLYWYRQAAGRGLQLLFYSVGIGQISSEVPQNLSASRPQDRQFILSSKKLLLSDSGFYLCAWSVGAGGGNTFGSGTRLTVV.

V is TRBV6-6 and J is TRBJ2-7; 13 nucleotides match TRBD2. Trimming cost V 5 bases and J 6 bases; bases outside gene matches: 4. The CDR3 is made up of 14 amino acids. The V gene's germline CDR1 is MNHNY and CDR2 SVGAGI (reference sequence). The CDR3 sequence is CASSDWTSGSEQYF. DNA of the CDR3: TGTGCCAGCAGTGACTGGACTAGCGGGAGCGAGCAGTACTTC.

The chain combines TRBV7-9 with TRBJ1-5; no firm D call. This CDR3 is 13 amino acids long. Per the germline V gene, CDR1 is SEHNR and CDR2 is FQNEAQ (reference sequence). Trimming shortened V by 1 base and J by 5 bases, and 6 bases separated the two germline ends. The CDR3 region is CASSLDRDQPQHF. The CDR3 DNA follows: TGTGCCAGCAGCTTAGATAGGGATCAGCCCCAGCATTTT.

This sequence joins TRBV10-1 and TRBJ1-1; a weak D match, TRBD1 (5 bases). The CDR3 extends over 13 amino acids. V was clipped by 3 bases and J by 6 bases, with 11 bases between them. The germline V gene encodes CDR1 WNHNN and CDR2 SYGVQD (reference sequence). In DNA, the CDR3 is TGCGCCAGCAGTGAAGGGTTACAGGCTGAAGCTTTCTTT. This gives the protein CASSEGLQAEAFF.

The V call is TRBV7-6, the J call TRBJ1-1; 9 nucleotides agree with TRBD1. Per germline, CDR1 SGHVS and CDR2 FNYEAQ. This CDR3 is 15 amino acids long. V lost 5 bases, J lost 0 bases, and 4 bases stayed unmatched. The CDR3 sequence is CASSRRQGVNTEAFF. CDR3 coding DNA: TGTGCCAGCAGCAGACGACAGGGGGTGAACACTGAAGCTTTCTTT.